This T cell receptor beta chain derives from a study of human T cells and chemical hapten exposure. About the study: The upper back received 0.01% DPC by patch testing, with results read at 6 days. Overall study findings and caveats: Expanded TCRs showed more large CDR3 clusters than pre-sensitization or healthy control sets. No shift was seen in TCRs above 1 in 1000 frequency with DPC sensitization.

TCRdb re-called the RACE reads through MiXCR, storing one row per CDR3 protein. The sample yields 50,000 to 70,000 distinct CDR3 sequences, 8% to 10% seen once. Time point noted: pre-sensitization, week 0. Sample treatment: therapeutic diphenylcyclopropenone sensitization with weekly scalp DPC. This clonotype was observed a few times. Antigen unknown. Trimming took 3 bases from V and 3 from J; bases not matched to a gene: 3. Per germline, CDR1 SEHNR and CDR2 FQNEAQ (reference sequence). This CDR3 is built from 15 residues. The receptor comes from a man between 35 and 55 years old with alopecia areata. Some clones in this sample may be carry-over from other donors' samples. The chain links TRBV7-9 to TRBJ2-3, with 10 bases aligning to TRBD2. The specimen comprised whole blood, sampled in connection with sensitization to the hapten diphenylcyclopropenone (DPC). The CDR3 DNA reads as TGTGCCAGCAGCTTCGGGACTAGCGTAACAGATACGCAGTATTTT. This translates into CASSFGTSVTDTQYF.